This TCR beta chain was recorded in a study of metastatic and nonmetastatic thyroid tumors. Study in general: The study looked at repertoires side by side in blood and in tumor or nodule tissue from malignant and benign thyroid patients. Study-wide results and caveats: Malignant thyroid tumors reportedly exceeded benign nodules significantly in TCR beta diversity, with the difference appearing in blood and tumor.

This clone was observed many times. Its target is unknown. Per the study methods: Clinicopathological groups supplied CDR3 differences that were used to build a distant-metastasis classifier for papillary thyroid cancer. TCRdb re-analyzed the PCR reads through MiXCR. Clone size and V and J calls follow TCRdb, not the original study. The table records around 70,000 clones, around 19% of them present only once. Germline CDR1 is MDHEN and CDR2 is SYDVKM. The length of the CDR3 is 13 residues. Trimming left V 5 bases short and J 1 base short, with 8 bases between. Nobody among the patients had been given any treatment before thyroid surgery.

This rearrangement joins TRBV28 to TRBJ1-2, with D possibly matching TRBD1 (5 bases). Source material: blood. The sequence derives from a female donor with papillary thyroid cancer or a benign thyroid nodule (not recorded which). Some clones in this sample may be carry-over from other donors' samples. The CDR3 coding sequence is TGTGCCAGCAGTCAAGGGGTTAACTATGGCTACACCTTC. It specifies CASSQGVNYGYTF.